The 26 T cell receptor beta chains presented below share a single source sample, sequenced in a study of T cell changes during pregnancy in multiple sclerosis. The data were produced by immunoSEQ multiplex PCR, yet TCRdb's version contains in-frame clones alone and is incomplete. The data contain under 150,000 clones, approximately 96% of them singletons. Material: peripheral blood, obtained after pregnancy. These receptors all come from a female donor with multiple sclerosis, enrolled in a pregnancy study.

The gene calls are TRBV5-1 and TRBJ2-6; D is unclear. This CDR3 has 14 residues. The V gene lost 2 bases and the J gene lost 4 bases, with 7 bases spanning the gap. Germline loops: CDR1 SGHRS, CDR2 YFSETQ. The DNA of the CDR3 is TGCGCCAGCAGCTTTCTACCCGGGGCCAACGTCCTGACTTTC. It is translated as CASSFLPGANVLTF.

This clone was detected once. For the CDR3, the DNA is TGTGCCAGCAGCTTAGGACAGGGGCGGGATGAGCAGTTCTTC. Translating it yields CASSLGQGRDEQFF. The V call is TRBV7-9, the J call TRBJ2-1, with 8 nucleotides matching TRBD1. V trimming: 1 base; J trimming: 8 bases; junction bases outside the gene matches: 4. The CDR3 spans 14 residues. The germline V gene has CDR1 SEHNR and CDR2 FQNEAQ (reference sequence).

The chain links TRBV30 to TRBJ2-2, with 8 nucleotides matching TRBD1. The CDR3 runs 15 residues. Germline V lookup: CDR1 GTSNPN, CDR2 SVGIG (reference sequence). V trimming: 4 bases; J trimming: 6 bases; junction bases outside the gene matches: 10. CDR3 protein: CAWNFRDRRAGELFF. The CDR3 nucleotides read TGTGCCTGGAACTTCCGGGACAGGAGGGCCGGGGAGCTGTTTTTT.

This clone was seen only once. The chain uses TRBV6-5 and TRBJ2-7, with unresolved D. Germline V gives CDR1 MNHEY, CDR2 SVGAGI. The CDR3 consists of 14 residues. Between the trimmed V and J ends, which lost 6 bases and 0 bases, there was a span of 12 bases. The CDR3 protein is CASSQTNPSYEQYF. The CDR3 DNA reads TGTGCCAGCAGCCAGACAAACCCCTCCTACGAGCAGTACTTC.

The chain employs TRBV6-1 and TRBJ2-5, with D possibly TRBD1 on 5 matching bases. This CDR3 contains 15 residues. V was clipped by 2 bases and J by 4 bases, with 14 bases between them. The V gene's germline CDR1 is MNHNS and CDR2 SASEGT. In DNA, the CDR3 is TGTGCCAGCAGTGAAAGGGGCAGGGTGAGAGAGACCCAGTACTTC. This sequence encodes CASSERGRVRETQYF.

This chain uses TRBV29-1 with TRBJ1-2, with 9 bases fitting TRBD1. Per the germline V gene, CDR1 is SQVTM and CDR2 is ANQGSEA. V was clipped by 7 bases and J by 7 bases; unmatched bases: 13. This CDR3 has 14 residues. CDR3 protein: CSAETGTGRSGYTF. CDR3 sequence (DNA): TGCAGCGCCGAGACCGGGACAGGGAGGTCTGGCTACACCTTC.

This chain connects TRBV19 to TRBJ2-3; 8 nucleotides agree with TRBD1. V lost 5 bases and J lost 5; bases outside the gene matches: 9. This CDR3 is built from 15 residues. Germline V gives CDR1 LNHDA, CDR2 SQIVND (reference sequence). In nucleotides, the CDR3 is TGTGCCAGTAGTTGGCAGGGGGCGATGGAAGATACGCAGTATTTT. Translation: CASSWQGAMEDTQYF. Full variable domain (missing parts from reference TRBV19 and TRBJ2-3): DGGITQSPKYLFRKEGQNVTLSCEQNLNHDAMYWYRQDPGQGLRLIYYSQIVNDFQKGDIAEGYSVSREKKESFPLTVTSAQKNPTAFYLCASSWQGAMEDTQYFGPGTRLTVL.

The CDR3 region is CASSPFQTSGLFGQYF. In nucleotides, the CDR3 is TGTGCCAGCAGCCCCTTCCAGACTAGCGGATTGTTTGGGCAGTACTTC. The chain carries TRBV14 and TRBJ2-7; 9 bases map to TRBD2. The CDR3 is 16 residues long. Germline assignment: CDR1 SGHDN and CDR2 FVKESK. After removal of 4 bases from V and 9 bases from J, the junction contained 16 bases not matched to a gene.

To note about this clone: Sequence at one end of the junction differs from germline and may be a read error. V is TRBV6-1 and J is TRBJ2-7, with unresolved D. The V gene's germline CDR1 is MNHNS and CDR2 SASEGT. The CDR3 covers 13 residues. CDR3 loop: CANSEAFNYEQYF. The CDR3 DNA follows: TGTGCCAACAGTGAAGCGTTCAACTACGAGCAGTACTTC.

The rearrangement joins TRBV28 to TRBJ1-5; TRBD1 matches at 8 bases. The CDR3 has 15 residues. CDR1 is MDHEN and CDR2 is SYDVKM in the germline V gene. The V segment lost 10 bases and the J segment 6 bases; nucleotides outside the gene matches: 14. The CDR3 region is CATFRQGARSQPQHF. The CDR3 DNA is TGTGCCACCTTTCGGCAGGGGGCACGTAGTCAGCCCCAGCATTTT.

V is TRBV9 and J is TRBJ2-7; D perhaps matches TRBD1 (6 bases). Looked up from germline, CDR1 is SGDLS and CDR2 is YYNGEE. The V end lost 6 bases, the J end lost 0 bases, and 16 bases lay between the germline ends. This CDR3 has 15 amino acids. The chain's CDR3 is CASKPPGQRSYEQYF. CDR3 coding DNA: TGTGCCAGCAAACCCCCCGGACAGCGCTCCTACGAGCAGTACTTC.

This clone has just one count. CDR3 in DNA: TGTGCCAGCAGTTACTCGCTCAGGGGCTACGAGCAGTACTTC. This translates into CASSYSLRGYEQYF. The chain recombines TRBV6-6 with TRBJ2-7; TRBD1 might be the D (6 bases). Germline assignment: CDR1 MNHNY and CDR2 SVGAGI (reference sequence). V shed 0 bases and J shed 3 bases, with 9 bases lying between them. The CDR3 has 14 residues.

The V gene is TRBV19, the J gene TRBJ2-1; 7 bases match TRBD2. Germline V lookup: CDR1 LNHDA, CDR2 SQIVND (reference sequence). The CDR3 has 16 amino acids. Trimming cost V 0 bases and J 3 bases; bases outside gene matches: 5. The CDR3, as DNA: TGTGCCAGTAGTATAGATCGAGCGGGACTCTACAATGAGCAGTTCTTC. It is translated as CASSIDRAGLYNEQFF.

V is TRBV2 and J is TRBJ2-7; D is unclear. The CDR3 consists of 12 residues. V lost 6 bases and J lost 2, with 8 bases in between. CDR1 and CDR2 (germline): SNHLY, FYNNEI. The CDR3 nucleotides are TGTGCCAGCAGCCGCGGCCCCTACGAGCAGTACTTC. This gives the protein CASSRGPYEQYF. Variable domain in full (rest from reference TRBV2 and TRBJ2-7): EPEVTQTPSHQVTQMGQEVILRCVPISNHLYFYWYRQILGQKVEFLVSFYNNEISEKSEIFDDQFSVERPDGSNFTLKIRSTKLEDSAMYFCASSRGPYEQYFGPGTRLTVT.

The rearrangement joins TRBV15 to TRBJ2-1, with 7 bases that match TRBD2. The CDR3 length is 13 residues. The germline CDR1 and CDR2 sequences are LNHNV and YYDKDF (reference sequence). J gave up 7 bases and V 5 bases, and 5 bases lay outside the gene matches. In nucleotides, the CDR3 is TGTGCCACCAGCGGTAGCGGGCATAATGAGCAGTTCTTC. This translates into CATSGSGHNEQFF.

The V and J genes are TRBV10-3 and TRBJ2-7; 9 positions agree with TRBD1. CDR1 is ENHRY, CDR2 SYGVKD, per germline. CDR3 length: 15 residues. V gave up 6 bases and J gave up 3 bases; unmatched junction bases: 9. CDR3 amino acids: CAIRATGGENYEQYF. For the CDR3, the DNA is TGTGCCATCAGGGCAACAGGGGGCGAGAACTACGAGCAGTACTTC.

The chain carries TRBV4-3 and TRBJ2-1, with a tentative D call TRBD2 (5 bases). CDR1 and CDR2 (germline): LGHNA, YSLEER. Trimming left V 0 bases short and J 6 bases short, with 9 bases between. The CDR3 has 14 amino acids. The CDR3 DNA follows: TGCGCCAGCAGCCAAGATGTAGCGATCAATGAGCAGTTCTTC. Translating gives CASSQDVAINEQFF.

The chain links TRBV2 to TRBJ2-1; 8 bases are a match to TRBD2. V dropped 6 bases and J dropped 7; count of bases not matched to a gene: 11. CDR3 length: 15 amino acids. Germline values: CDR1 SNHLY, CDR2 FYNNEI. The DNA for the CDR3 is TGTGCCAGCAGGGGGGGGACTAGATACTCGAATGAGCAGTTCTTC. Translated, it gives CASRGGTRYSNEQFF.

J is TRBJ2-5 and V is TRBV28; tentatively, D is TRBD2 (6 bases). This CDR3 has 15 residues. V shed 5 bases and J shed 5 bases, with 18 bases lying between them. The V gene's germline CDR1 is MDHEN and CDR2 SYDVKM. The CDR3 sequence is CASSTHRRGGETQYF. In nucleotides, the CDR3 is TGTGCCAGCAGTACCCACCGGCGGGGCGGGGAGACCCAGTACTTC.

The chain is built from TRBV6-5 and TRBJ2-1; D unresolved. Germline V gives CDR1 MNHEY, CDR2 SVGAGI. The CDR3 runs 14 residues. The ends were cut back, 8 bases at V and 3 bases at J, with 14 bases in the middle. The chain's CDR3 is CASSILPLYNEQFF. The DNA for the CDR3 is TGTGCCAGCTCGATTTTACCACTCTACAATGAGCAGTTCTTC.

The CDR3 sequence is CAISEWGERSANEQFF. The DNA for the CDR3 is TGTGCCATCAGTGAGTGGGGGGAAAGAAGTGCGAATGAGCAGTTCTTC. The chain carries TRBV10-3 and TRBJ2-1; perhaps TRBD2 as D (6 bases). The CDR3 totals 16 residues. Trimming left V 1 base short and J 7 bases short, with 17 bases between. Germline assignment: CDR1 ENHRY and CDR2 SYGVKD.

The count of this clone is one. CDR3 region: CASSWTGGFLTGELFF. Here the CDR3 DNA reads TGTGCCAGCAGCTGGACAGGGGGCTTTCTCACCGGGGAGCTGTTTTTT. The chain is built from TRBV5-8 and TRBJ2-2; 11 bases are a match to TRBD1. J gave up 4 bases and V 3 bases, and 5 bases lay outside the gene matches. Germline CDR1 and CDR2: SGHTS and YDEGEE. There are 16 residues in the CDR3. Complete variable domain (other parts from reference TRBV5-8 and TRBJ2-2): EAGVTQSPTHLIKTRGQQATLRCSPISGHTSVYWYQQALGLGLQFLLWYDEGEERNRGNFPPRFSGRQFPNYSSELNVNALELEDSALYLCASSWTGGFLTGELFFGEGSRLTVL.

Turning to this clone: The sample contains more than one DNA sequence encoding this CDR3. The V and J genes are TRBV27 and TRBJ2-7, with D perhaps matching TRBD2 (6 bases). V was clipped by 3 bases and J by 4 bases, with 10 bases between them. This CDR3 region has 13 residues. Germline CDR1 reads MNHEY; CDR2 reads SMNVEV (reference sequence). The CDR3 sequence is CASSLGGPYEQYF. The DNA for the CDR3 is TGTGCCAGCAGTTTGGGGGGTCCGTACGAGCAGTACTTC.

The V and J genes are TRBV29-1 and TRBJ2-1; 14 positions match TRBD2. The CDR3 has 14 residues. J lost 6 bases, V lost 7 bases, and 5 bases had no gene match. CDR1 and CDR2 from the germline V gene are SQVTM and ANQGSEA. CDR3 amino acids: CSASTSGRANEQFF. CDR3 in DNA: TGCAGCGCCTCGACTAGCGGGAGGGCCAATGAGCAGTTCTTC.

This chain links TRBV5-8 with TRBJ2-1; 9 bases fit TRBD1. Germline values: CDR1 SGHTS, CDR2 YDEGEE. J gave up 9 bases and V 4 bases, and 14 bases lay outside the gene matches. The CDR3 runs to 16 residues. The CDR3 sequence: CASSVDTGQGQGEQFF. CDR3 coding DNA: TGTGCCAGCAGCGTTGACACGGGACAGGGACAGGGTGAGCAGTTCTTC. Combining the CDR3 with reference TRBV5-8 and TRBJ2-1 gives the whole variable domain EAGVTQSPTHLIKTRGQQATLRCSPISGHTSVYWYQQALGLGLQFLLWYDEGEERNRGNFPPRFSGRQFPNYSSELNVNALELEDSALYLCASSVDTGQGQGEQFFGPGTRLTVL.

The chain couples TRBV25-1 to TRBJ2-3, with D unclear. This CDR3 has 13 amino acids. V lost 8 bases to trimming and J lost 0 bases, with 9 bases between them. CDR1 and CDR2 (germline): MGHDK, SYGVNS. CDR3 in DNA: TGTGCCAGCGCAGCGACTAGCACAGATACGCAGTATTTT. It yields the protein CASAATSTDTQYF.